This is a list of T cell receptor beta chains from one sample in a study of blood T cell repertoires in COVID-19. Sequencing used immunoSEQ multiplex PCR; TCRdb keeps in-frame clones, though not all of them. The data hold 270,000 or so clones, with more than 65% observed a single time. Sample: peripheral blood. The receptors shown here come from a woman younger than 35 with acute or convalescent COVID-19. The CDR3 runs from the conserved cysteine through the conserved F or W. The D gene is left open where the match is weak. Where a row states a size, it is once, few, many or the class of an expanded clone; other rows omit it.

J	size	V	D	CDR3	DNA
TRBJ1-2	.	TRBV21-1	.	CASSKAREGRNGYTF	TGTGCCAGCAGCAAAGCGAGGGAAGGGAGGAATGGCTACACCTTC
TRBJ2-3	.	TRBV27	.	CASGSGVVSTDTQYF	TGTGCCAGCGGTTCGGGGGTCGTAAGCACAGATACGCAGTATTTT
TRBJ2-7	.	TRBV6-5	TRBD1	CASSNRGSEQYF	TGTGCCAGCAGTAACAGGGGTTCCGAGCAGTACTTC
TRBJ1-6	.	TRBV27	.	CASILIPRQVSYNSPLHF	TGTGCCAGCATCCTAATCCCCCGACAGGTCTCATATAATTCACCCCTCCACTTT
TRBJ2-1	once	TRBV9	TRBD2	CASSEPLGTSGPYSYNEQFF	TGTGCCAGCAGCGAGCCCCTTGGGACTAGCGGGCCTTACTCCTACAATGAGCAGTTCTTC
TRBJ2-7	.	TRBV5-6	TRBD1	CASSRDRGMSAYEQYF	TGTGCCAGCAGCCGGGACAGGGGTATGTCTGCCTACGAGCAGTACTTC
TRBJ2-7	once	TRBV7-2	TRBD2	CASSLAGTSGTYEQYF	TGTGCCAGCAGCTTAGCGGGGACTAGCGGGACCTACGAGCAGTACTTC
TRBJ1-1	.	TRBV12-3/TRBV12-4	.	CASSWDGSTEAFF	TGTGCCAGCAGTTGGGATGGGAGCACTGAAGCTTTCTTT
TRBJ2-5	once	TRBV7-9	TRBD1	CASSPTADRDRGQETQYF	TGTGCCAGCAGCCCCACCGCCGACCGGGACAGGGGGCAAGAGACCCAGTACTTC
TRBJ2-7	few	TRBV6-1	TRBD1	CASSEGTGSGEQYF	TGTGCCAGCAGTGAAGGGACAGGATCCGGCGAGCAGTACTTC
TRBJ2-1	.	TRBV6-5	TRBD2	CASSYKAGDWENEQFF	TGTGCCAGCAGTTACAAAGCGGGAGACTGGGAGAATGAGCAGTTCTTC
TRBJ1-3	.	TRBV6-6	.	CASGGRGSHSGNTIYF	TGTGCCAGCGGAGGCAGGGGATCCCACTCTGGAAACACCATATATTTT
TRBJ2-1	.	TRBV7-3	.	CASSLNGGYEQFF	TGTGCCAGCAGCTTAAACGGCGGCTATGAGCAGTTCTTC
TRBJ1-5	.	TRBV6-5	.	CASSKRQSNQPQHF	TGTGCCAGCAGTAAAAGACAGAGCAATCAGCCCCAGCATTTT
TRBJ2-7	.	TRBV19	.	CASSMDEGVAYEQYF	TGTGCCAGTAGTATGGACGAGGGGGTGGCCTACGAGCAGTACTTC
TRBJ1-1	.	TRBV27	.	CASSLFSNLNTEAFF	TGTGCCAGCAGTTTATTTAGCAACTTGAACACTGAAGCTTTCTTT
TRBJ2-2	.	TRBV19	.	CASSMSAGELFF	TGTGCCAGTAGTATGTCCGCCGGGGAGCTGTTTTTT
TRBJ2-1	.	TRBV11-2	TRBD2	CASSWLAGGSNEQFF	TGTGCCAGCAGCTGGCTTGCGGGAGGAAGTAATGAGCAGTTCTTC
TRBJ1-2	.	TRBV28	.	CASSFAPNYGYTF	TGTGCCAGCAGTTTCGCGCCGAACTATGGCTACACCTTC
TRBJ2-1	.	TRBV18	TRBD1	CASSPITGGLDNEQFF	TGTGCCAGCTCACCAATCACAGGGGGCCTGGACAATGAGCAGTTCTTC
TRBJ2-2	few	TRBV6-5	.	CAAGLARTGELFF	TGTGCCGCCGGGCTAGCGAGGACCGGGGAGCTGTTTTTT
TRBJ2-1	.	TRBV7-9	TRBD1	CASSTTLGTGVNEQFF	TGTGCCAGCAGCACCACATTGGGGACAGGGGTCAATGAGCAGTTCTTC
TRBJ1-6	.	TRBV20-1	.	CSAPAGALHF	TGCAGTGCCCCCGCCGGGGCCCTCCACTTT
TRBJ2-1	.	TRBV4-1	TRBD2	CASSQATSGSYNEQFF	TGCGCCAGCAGCCAAGCTACTAGCGGTTCCTACAATGAGCAGTTCTTC
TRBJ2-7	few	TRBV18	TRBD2	CASSPVSSGDYEQYF	TGTGCCAGCTCACCAGTTTCTAGCGGGGACTACGAGCAGTACTTC
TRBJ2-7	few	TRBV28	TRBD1	CASTLGDRDIRYEQYF	TGTGCCAGCACACTAGGCGACAGGGACATACGGTACGAGCAGTACTTC
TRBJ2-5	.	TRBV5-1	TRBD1	CASSLGSGQANQETQYF	TGCGCCAGCAGCTTGGGATCGGGACAGGCCAACCAAGAGACCCAGTACTTC
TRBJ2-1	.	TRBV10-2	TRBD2	CASSHRGGSGGRWRNEQFF	TGCGCCAGCAGCCACCGTGGTGGTAGCGGGGGACGATGGCGAAATGAGCAGTTCTTC
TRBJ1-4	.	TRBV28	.	CASSFTPGVREKLFF	TGTGCCAGCAGTTTCACCCCCGGGGTTAGAGAAAAACTGTTTTTT
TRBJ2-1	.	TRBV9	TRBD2	CASSAGLAEYNEQFF	TGTGCCAGCAGCGCCGGACTAGCGGAGTACAATGAGCAGTTCTTC
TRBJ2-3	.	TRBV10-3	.	CAISAAYSSTDTQYF	TGTGCCATCAGTGCTGCGTACTCTAGCACAGATACGCAGTATTTT
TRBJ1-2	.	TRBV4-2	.	CASSQDWREAYGYTF	TGTGCCAGCAGCCAAGATTGGAGGGAGGCATATGGCTACACCTTC
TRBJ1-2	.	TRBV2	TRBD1	CASRKGQRNYGYTF	TGTGCCAGCAGGAAGGGACAGCGTAACTATGGCTACACCTTC
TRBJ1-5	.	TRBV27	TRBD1	CASSYKGGKRSNQPQHF	TGTGCCAGCAGTTATAAAGGGGGCAAAAGGAGCAATCAGCCCCAGCATTTT
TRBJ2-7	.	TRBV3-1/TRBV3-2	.	CASSQAVWAGFYEQYF	TGTGCCAGCAGCCAAGCCGTATGGGCAGGATTCTACGAGCAGTACTTC
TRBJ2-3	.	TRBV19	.	CASSMTRQERTDTQYF	TGTGCCAGTAGTATGACCCGACAGGAGCGCACAGATACGCAGTATTTT
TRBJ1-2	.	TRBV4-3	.	CASSQSPGVFRGGYTF	TGCGCCAGCAGCCAATCCCCAGGGGTTTTTCGGGGAGGCTACACCTTC
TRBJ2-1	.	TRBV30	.	CAWSGSGEQFF	TGTGCCTGGAGCGGTTCCGGTGAGCAGTTCTTC
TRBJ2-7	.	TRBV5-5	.	CASSLVRELRGEQYF	TGTGCCAGCAGCTTGGTTCGGGAACTCCGGGGCGAGCAGTACTTC
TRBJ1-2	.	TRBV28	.	CASRGPGREDGYGYTF	TGTGCCAGCAGGGGCCCCGGTCGGGAGGATGGGTATGGCTACACCTTC
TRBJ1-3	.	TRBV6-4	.	CASTKISGNTIYF	TGTGCCAGCACTAAGATTTCTGGAAACACCATATATTTT
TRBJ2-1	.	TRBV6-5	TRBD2	CASSYSVAGAHNEQFF	TGTGCCAGCAGTTACTCGGTAGCGGGAGCGCACAATGAGCAGTTCTTC
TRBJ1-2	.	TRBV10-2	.	CASSETRKGRDGYTF	TGCGCCAGCAGTGAGACAAGGAAGGGGAGGGATGGCTACACCTTC
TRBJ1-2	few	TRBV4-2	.	CASSSPGEGYTF	TGTGCCAGCAGCTCTCCTGGAGAGGGCTACACCTTC
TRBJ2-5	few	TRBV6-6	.	CASSYESGTQYF	TGTGCCAGCAGTTACGAGTCGGGGACCCAGTACTTC
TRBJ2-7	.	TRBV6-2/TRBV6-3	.	CASSYSLSGSSYEQYF	TGTGCCAGCAGTTACAGCCTGAGCGGTTCCTCCTACGAGCAGTACTTC
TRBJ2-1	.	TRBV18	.	CASSPPSTGRNEQFF	TGTGCCAGCTCACCCCCTTCCACGGGTCGCAATGAGCAGTTCTTC
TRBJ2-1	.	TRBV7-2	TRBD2	CASSSGLAGEFEQFF	TGTGCCAGCAGCTCGGGACTAGCGGGAGAATTTGAGCAGTTCTTC
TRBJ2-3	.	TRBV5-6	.	CASSLVPGGDTQYF	TGTGCCAGCAGCTTGGTCCCCGGGGGAGATACGCAGTATTTT
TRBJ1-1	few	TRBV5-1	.	CASSTGQGFYAEAFF	TGCGCCAGCAGCACCGGACAAGGCTTTTACGCTGAAGCTTTCTTT
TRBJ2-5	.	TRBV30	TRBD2	CAFSGLAGETQYF	TGTGCCTTTTCGGGACTAGCGGGAGAGACCCAGTACTTC
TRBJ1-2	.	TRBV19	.	CASNDRTVVGYTF	TGTGCCAGTAACGACAGGACCGTCGTTGGCTACACCTTC
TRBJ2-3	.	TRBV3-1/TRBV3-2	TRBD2	CASSLTSGTDTQYF	TGTGCCAGCAGCCTGACTAGCGGCACAGATACGCAGTATTTT
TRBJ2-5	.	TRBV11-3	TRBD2	CASSLGLAGANEETQYF	TGTGCCAGCAGCTTAGGGCTAGCGGGAGCAAACGAAGAGACCCAGTACTTC
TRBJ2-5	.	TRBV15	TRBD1	CATSRGGTGAMRWPETQYF	TGTGCCACCAGCCGAGGGGGGACAGGGGCCATGAGGTGGCCAGAGACCCAGTACTTC
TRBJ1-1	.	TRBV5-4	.	CASSWIEGDTEAFF	TGTGCCAGCAGCTGGATCGAGGGAGACACTGAAGCTTTCTTT
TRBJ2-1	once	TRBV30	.	CAWSQMGGWGDNEQFF	TGTGCCTGGAGCCAAATGGGGGGTTGGGGGGACAATGAGCAGTTCTTC